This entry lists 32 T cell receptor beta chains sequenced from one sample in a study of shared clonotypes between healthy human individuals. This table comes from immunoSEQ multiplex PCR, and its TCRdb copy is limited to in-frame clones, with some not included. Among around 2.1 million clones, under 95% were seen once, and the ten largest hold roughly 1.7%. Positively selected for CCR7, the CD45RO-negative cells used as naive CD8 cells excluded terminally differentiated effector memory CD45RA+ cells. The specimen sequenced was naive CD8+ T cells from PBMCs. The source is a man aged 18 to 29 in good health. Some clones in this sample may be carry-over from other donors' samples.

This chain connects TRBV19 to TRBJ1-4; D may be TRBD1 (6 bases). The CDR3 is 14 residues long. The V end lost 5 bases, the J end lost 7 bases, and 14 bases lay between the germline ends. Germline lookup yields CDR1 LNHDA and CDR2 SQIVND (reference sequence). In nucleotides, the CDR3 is TGTGCCAGTAGTCCGACAGGCGGAGTTGAAAAACTGTTTTTT. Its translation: CASSPTGGVEKLFF. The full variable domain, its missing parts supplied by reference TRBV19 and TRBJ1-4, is DGGITQSPKYLFRKEGQNVTLSCEQNLNHDAMYWYRQDPGQGLRLIYYSQIVNDFQKGDIAEGYSVSREKKESFPLTVTSAQKNPTAFYLCASSPTGGVEKLFFGSGTQLSVL.

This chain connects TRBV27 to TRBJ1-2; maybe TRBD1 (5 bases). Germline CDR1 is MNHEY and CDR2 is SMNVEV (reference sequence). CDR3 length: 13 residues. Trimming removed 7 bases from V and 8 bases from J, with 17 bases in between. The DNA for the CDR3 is TGTGCCAGCACCACTTTCGGGGGAGGGGGCTACACCTTC. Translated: CASTTFGGGGYTF.

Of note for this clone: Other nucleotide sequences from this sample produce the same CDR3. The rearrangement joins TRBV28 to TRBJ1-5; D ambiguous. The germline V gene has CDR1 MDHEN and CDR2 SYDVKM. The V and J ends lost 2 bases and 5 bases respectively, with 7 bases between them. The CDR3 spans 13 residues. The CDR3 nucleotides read TGTGCCAGCAGTTTACGCGGAGATCAGCCCCAGCATTTT. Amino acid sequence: CASSLRGDQPQHF.

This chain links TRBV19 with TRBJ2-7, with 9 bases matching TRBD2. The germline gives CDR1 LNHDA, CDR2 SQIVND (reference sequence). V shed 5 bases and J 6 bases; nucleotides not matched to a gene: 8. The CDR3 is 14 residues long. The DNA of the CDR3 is TGTGCCAGTAGTGCTTCGGGACTAGCAGGCGAGCAGTACTTC. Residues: CASSASGLAGEQYF.

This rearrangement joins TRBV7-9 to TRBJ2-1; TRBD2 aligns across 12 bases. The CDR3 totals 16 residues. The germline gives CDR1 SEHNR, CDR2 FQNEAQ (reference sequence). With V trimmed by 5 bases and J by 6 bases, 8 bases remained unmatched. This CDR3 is CASSTTSGRTFNEQFF. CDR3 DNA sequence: TGTGCCAGCAGCACCACTAGCGGGAGGACTTTCAATGAGCAGTTCTTC.

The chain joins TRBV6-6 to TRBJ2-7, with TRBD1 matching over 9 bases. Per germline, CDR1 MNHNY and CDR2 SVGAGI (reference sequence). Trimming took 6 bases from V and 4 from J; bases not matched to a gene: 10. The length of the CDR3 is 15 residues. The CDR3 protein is CASSVGTGKRYEQYF. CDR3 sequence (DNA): TGTGCCAGCAGCGTTGGGACAGGGAAGAGATACGAGCAGTACTTC.

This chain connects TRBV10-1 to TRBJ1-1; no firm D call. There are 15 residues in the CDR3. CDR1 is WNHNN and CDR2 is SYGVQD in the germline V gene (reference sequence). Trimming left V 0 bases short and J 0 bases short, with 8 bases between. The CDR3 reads CASSESLGLNTEAFF. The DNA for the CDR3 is TGCGCCAGCAGTGAGTCTTTGGGGTTGAACACTGAAGCTTTCTTT.

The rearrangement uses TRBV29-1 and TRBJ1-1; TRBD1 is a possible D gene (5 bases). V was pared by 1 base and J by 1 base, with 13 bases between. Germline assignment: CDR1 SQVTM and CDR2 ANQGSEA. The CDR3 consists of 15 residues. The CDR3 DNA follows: TGCAGCGTTGAAGGAACCGGGACCACGAACACTGAAGCTTTCTTT. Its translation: CSVEGTGTTNTEAFF.

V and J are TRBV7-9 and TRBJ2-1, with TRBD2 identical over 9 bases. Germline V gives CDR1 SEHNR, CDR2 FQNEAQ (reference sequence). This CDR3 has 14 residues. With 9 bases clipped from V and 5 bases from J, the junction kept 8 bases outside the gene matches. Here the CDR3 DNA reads TGTGCCAGTCCGGTAGCGGGAGACCACAATGAGCAGTTCTTC. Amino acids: CASPVAGDHNEQFF.

The CDR3 spells CASSPDRDREPYEQYF. CDR3 sequence (DNA): TGTGCCAGTAGTCCCGACCGGGACAGGGAACCCTACGAGCAGTACTTC. The rearrangement links TRBV19 to TRBJ2-7; 9 positions agree with TRBD1. The V gene end was trimmed by 5 bases and the J gene end by 2 bases; junction bases not matched to a gene: 10. Germline values: CDR1 LNHDA, CDR2 SQIVND (reference sequence). This CDR3 region has 16 residues. The full variable domain, its missing parts supplied by reference TRBV19 and TRBJ2-7, is DGGITQSPKYLFRKEGQNVTLSCEQNLNHDAMYWYRQDPGQGLRLIYYSQIVNDFQKGDIAEGYSVSREKKESFPLTVTSAQKNPTAFYLCASSPDRDREPYEQYFGPGTRLTVT.

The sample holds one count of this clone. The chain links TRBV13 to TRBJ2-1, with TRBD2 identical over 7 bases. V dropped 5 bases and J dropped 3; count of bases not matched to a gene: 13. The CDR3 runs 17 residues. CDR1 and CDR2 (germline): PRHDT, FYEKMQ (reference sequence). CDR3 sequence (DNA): TGTGCCAGCAGCGCCCGGGCTAGCGGAGGGAGCTACAATGAGCAGTTCTTC. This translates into CASSARASGGSYNEQFF.

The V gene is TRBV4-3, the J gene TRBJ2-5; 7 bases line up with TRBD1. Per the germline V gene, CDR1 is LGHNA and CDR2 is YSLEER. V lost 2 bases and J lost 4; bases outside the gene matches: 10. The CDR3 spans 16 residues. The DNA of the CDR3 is TGCGCCAGCAGCCAACTCTACGACAGGGTCGGAGAGACCCAGTACTTC. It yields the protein CASSQLYDRVGETQYF.

CDR3 nucleotide sequence: TGTGCCAGCAGCTTAGGCCGGGACTTCTCCGAGGGTGAAAAACTGTTTTTT. This sequence encodes CASSLGRDFSEGEKLFF. The J gene is TRBJ1-4, the V gene TRBV7-9; TRBD1 might be the D (5 bases). Germline V gene lookup returns CDR1 SEHNR and CDR2 FQNEAQ (reference sequence). Between the trimmed V and J ends, which lost 1 base and 7 bases, there was a span of 19 bases. This CDR3 region has 17 residues.

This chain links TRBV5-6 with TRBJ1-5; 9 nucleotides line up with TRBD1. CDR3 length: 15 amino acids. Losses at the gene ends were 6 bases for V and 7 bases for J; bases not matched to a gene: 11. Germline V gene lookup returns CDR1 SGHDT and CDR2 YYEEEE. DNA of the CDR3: TGTGCCAGCACTTCCGGGACAGGGATGGGGCAGCCCCAGCATTTT. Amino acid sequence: CASTSGTGMGQPQHF.

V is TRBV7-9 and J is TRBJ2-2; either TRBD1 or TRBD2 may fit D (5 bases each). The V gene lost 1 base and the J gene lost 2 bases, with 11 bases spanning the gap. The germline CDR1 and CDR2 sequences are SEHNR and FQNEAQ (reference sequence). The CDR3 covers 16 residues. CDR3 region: CASSLGGAINTGELFF. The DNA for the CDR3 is TGTGCCAGCAGCTTAGGAGGGGCGATTAACACCGGGGAGCTGTTTTTT.

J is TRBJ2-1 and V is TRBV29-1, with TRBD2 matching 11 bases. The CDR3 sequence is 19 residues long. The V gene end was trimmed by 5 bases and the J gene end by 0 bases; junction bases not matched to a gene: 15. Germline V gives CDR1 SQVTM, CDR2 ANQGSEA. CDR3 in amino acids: CSVPRSGLADLSSYNEQFF. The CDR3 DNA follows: TGCAGCGTTCCCCGATCGGGACTAGCGGACCTTAGCTCCTACAATGAGCAGTTCTTC.

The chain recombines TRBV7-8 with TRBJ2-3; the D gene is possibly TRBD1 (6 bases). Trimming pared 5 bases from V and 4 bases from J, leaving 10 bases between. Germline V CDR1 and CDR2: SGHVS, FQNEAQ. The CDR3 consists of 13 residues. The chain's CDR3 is CASSPHRADTQYF. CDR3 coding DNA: TGTGCCAGCAGCCCCCACAGGGCAGATACGCAGTATTTT. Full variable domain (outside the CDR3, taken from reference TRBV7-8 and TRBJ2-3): GAGVSQSPRYKVAKRGQDVALRCDPISGHVSLFWYQQALGQGPEFLTYFQNEAQLDKSGLPSDRFFAERPEGSVSTLKIQRTQQEDSAVYLCASSPHRADTQYFGPGTRLTVL.

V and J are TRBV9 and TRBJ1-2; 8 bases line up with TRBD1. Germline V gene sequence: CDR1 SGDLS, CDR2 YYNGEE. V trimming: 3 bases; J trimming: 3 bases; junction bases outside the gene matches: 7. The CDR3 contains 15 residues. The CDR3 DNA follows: TGTGCCAGCAGCGGTCAGGGGGCCCCCGACTATGGCTACACCTTC. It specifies CASSGQGAPDYGYTF.

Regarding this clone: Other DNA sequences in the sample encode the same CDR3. The CDR3, as DNA: TGTGCCAGCAGATGGACGGGGAACACTGAAGCTTTCTTT. Encoded protein: CASRWTGNTEAFF. V gene TRBV6-5 combines with J gene TRBJ1-1; D unclear. V lost 6 bases, J lost 1 base, and 9 bases lay in between. CDR1 MNHEY and CDR2 SVGAGI come from the germline V gene. The length of the CDR3 is 13 residues.

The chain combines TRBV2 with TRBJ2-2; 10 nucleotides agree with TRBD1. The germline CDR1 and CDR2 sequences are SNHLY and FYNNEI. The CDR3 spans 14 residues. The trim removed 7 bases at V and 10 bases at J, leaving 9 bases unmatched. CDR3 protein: CASTTGGGLEELFF. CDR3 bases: TGTGCCAGCACGACAGGGGGCGGACTGGAGGAGCTGTTTTTT.

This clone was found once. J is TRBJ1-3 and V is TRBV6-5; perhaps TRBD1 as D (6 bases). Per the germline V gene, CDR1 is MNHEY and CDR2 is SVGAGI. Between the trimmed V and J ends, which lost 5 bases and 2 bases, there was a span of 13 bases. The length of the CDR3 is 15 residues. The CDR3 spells CASSPQGTTGNTIYF. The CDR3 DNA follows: TGTGCCAGCAGTCCACAGGGAACGACTGGAAACACCATATATTTT.

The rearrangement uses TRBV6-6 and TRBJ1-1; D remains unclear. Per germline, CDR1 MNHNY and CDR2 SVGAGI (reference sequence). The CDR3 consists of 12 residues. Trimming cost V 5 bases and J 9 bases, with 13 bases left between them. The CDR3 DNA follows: TGTGCCAGCAGTGGTCTAACTATCCAAGCTTTCTTT. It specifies CASSGLTIQAFF.

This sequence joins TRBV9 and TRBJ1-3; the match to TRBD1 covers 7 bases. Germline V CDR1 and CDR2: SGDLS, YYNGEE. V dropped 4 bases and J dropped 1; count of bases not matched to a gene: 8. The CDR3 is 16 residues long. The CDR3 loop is CASSPYPTGSGNTIYF. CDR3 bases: TGTGCCAGCAGCCCTTACCCGACAGGGTCTGGAAACACCATATATTTT. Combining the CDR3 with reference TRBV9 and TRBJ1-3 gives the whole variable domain DSGVTQTPKHLITATGQRVTLRCSPRSGDLSVYWYQQSLDQGLQFLIQYYNGEERAKGNILERFSAQQFPDLHSELNLSSLELGDSALYFCASSPYPTGSGNTIYFGEGSWLTVV.

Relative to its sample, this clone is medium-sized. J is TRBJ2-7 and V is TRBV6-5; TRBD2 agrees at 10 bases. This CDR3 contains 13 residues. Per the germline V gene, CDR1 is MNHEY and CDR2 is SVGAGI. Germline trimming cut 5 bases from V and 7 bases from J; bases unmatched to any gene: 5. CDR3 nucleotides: TGTGCCAGCAGTCCTAGCGGGAGTCAAGAGCAGTACTTC. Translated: CASSPSGSQEQYF.

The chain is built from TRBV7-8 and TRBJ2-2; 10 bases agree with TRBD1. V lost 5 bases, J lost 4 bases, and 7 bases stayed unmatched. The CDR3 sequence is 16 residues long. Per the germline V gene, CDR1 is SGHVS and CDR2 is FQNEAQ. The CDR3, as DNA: TGTGCCAGCAGCCCTGGGACAGGGGTCTCCACCGGGGAGCTGTTTTTT. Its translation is CASSPGTGVSTGELFF.

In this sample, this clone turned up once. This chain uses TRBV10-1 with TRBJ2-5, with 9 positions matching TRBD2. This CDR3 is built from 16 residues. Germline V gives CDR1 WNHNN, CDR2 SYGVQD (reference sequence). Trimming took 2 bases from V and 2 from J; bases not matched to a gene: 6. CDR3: CASSEGLAGYQETQYF. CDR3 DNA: TGCGCCAGCAGTGAGGGGCTAGCGGGATATCAAGAGACCCAGTACTTC.

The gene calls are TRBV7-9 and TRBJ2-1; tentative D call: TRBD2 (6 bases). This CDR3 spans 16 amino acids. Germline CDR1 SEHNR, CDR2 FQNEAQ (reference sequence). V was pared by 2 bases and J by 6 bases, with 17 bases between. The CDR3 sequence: CASSLKGGLGINEQFF. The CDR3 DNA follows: TGTGCCAGCAGCTTAAAGGGAGGCCTAGGCATCAATGAGCAGTTCTTC.

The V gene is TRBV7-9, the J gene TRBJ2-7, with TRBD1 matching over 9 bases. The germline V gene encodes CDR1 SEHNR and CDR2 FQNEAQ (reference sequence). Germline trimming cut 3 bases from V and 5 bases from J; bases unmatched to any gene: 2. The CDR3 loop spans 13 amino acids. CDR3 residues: CASSFWTGDEQYF. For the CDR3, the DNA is TGTGCCAGCAGCTTTTGGACAGGGGACGAGCAGTACTTC.

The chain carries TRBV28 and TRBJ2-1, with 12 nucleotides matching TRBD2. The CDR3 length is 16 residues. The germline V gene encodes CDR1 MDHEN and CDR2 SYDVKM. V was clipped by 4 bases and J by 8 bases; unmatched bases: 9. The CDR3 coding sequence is TGTGCCAGCAGTTCCTGGACTAGCGGGGTTTCTCATGAGCAGTTCTTC. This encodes CASSSWTSGVSHEQFF.

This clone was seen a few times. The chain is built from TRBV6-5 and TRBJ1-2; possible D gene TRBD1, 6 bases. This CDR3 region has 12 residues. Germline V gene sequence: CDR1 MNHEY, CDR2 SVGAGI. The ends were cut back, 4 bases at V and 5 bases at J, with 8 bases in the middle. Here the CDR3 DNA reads TGTGCCAGCAGTTCCCAGGGGTATGGCTACACCTTC. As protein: CASSSQGYGYTF.

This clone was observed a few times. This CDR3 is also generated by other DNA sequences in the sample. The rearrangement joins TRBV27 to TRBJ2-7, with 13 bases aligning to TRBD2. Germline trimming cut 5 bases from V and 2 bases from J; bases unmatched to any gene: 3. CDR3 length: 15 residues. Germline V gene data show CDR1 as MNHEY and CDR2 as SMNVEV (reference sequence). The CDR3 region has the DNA TGTGCCAGCAGTCTACTAGCGGGAGGGCCCTACGAGCAGTACTTC. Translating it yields CASSLLAGGPYEQYF.

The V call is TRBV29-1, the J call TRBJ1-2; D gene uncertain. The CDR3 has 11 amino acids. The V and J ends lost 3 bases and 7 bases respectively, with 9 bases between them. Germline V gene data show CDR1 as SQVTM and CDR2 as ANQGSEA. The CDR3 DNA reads TGCAGCGTTGACGCTCCCCCTGGCTACACCTTC. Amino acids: CSVDAPPGYTF.